This T cell receptor (beta chain) originates from a study of CD8 T cells in Susac syndrome. Reverse transcription used about 0.45 to 1 ug RNA and random hexamers. TCRdb reprocessed the immunoSEQ multiplex PCR reads with MiXCR, giving one entry per CDR3 protein. The sample gives around 200,000 distinct CDR3 sequences, just under 95% of which show up once; 0.099% is in the top ten. From blood CD8+ and CD4+ T cells, the TCR beta chain was sequenced. V was pared by 8 bases and J by 2 bases, with 10 bases between. The CDR3 is 13 residues long. Germline V gene sequence: CDR1 SEHNR, CDR2 FQNEAQ (reference sequence).

This receptor was identified in a human donor with Susac syndrome. The chain uses TRBV7-9 and TRBJ1-5; no definite D call. Input material: CD4+ T cells from PBMCs. The CDR3 sequence: CASDIDGNQPQHF. The CDR3 nucleotides are TGTGCCAGCGATATCGACGGCAATCAGCCCCAGCATTTT.